These T cell receptor beta chains were read from a single sample in a study of blood T cell repertoires in COVID-19. Using immunoSEQ multiplex PCR, the repertoire was profiled, and TCRdb retains in-frame clones only, with some absent. The table includes almost 300,000 clones, more than 75% detected once. Sequences were obtained from peripheral blood. These receptor sequences come from a man between 65 and 79 years old with acute or convalescent COVID-19. Both conserved end residues are trimmed from each CDR3. D genes are given only for firm matches.

D	V	J	CDR3
.	TRBV6-5	TRBJ1-6	ASSYGGSYNSPLH
TRBD1	TRBV6-5	TRBJ2-5	ASSQDRGETQY
TRBD1	TRBV24-1	TRBJ2-3	ATSDPQGEGTDTQY
TRBD2	TRBV29-1	TRBJ2-3	SVRLAERGNTQY
TRBD1	TRBV28	TRBJ1-4	ASSVMTGSNEKLF
TRBD1	TRBV18	TRBJ1-1	ASSGGTGGRTEAF
.	TRBV21-1	TRBJ2-5	ASSKGSRYKETQY
.	TRBV7-2	TRBJ2-1	ASSPMGRGRDEQF
TRBD2	TRBV7-9	TRBJ2-2	ASSFLAGTGELF
.	TRBV29-1	TRBJ1-4	SVEASGPEKLF
.	TRBV18	TRBJ2-1	ASSPLQNEQF
.	TRBV11-2	TRBJ1-5	ASSLAGSSNQPQH
.	TRBV19	TRBJ1-1	ASSIISGNTEAF
TRBD1	TRBV5-6	TRBJ2-2	ASRFGNRGNTGELF
.	TRBV19	TRBJ1-1	ASSPQGNTEAF
TRBD1	TRBV9	TRBJ2-7	ASSAGTGVHEQY
.	TRBV7-2	TRBJ1-2	ASSLGGYGYT
TRBD2	TRBV6-2/TRBV6-3	TRBJ2-1	ASSPRGSGIQDEQF
.	TRBV3-1/TRBV3-2	TRBJ1-4	ASSQRVEATNEKLF
.	TRBV30	TRBJ1-6	AWSVQQGPPLH
.	TRBV28	TRBJ1-4	ASSPDSRNEKLF
TRBD1	TRBV28	TRBJ1-2	ASSLRGGASGYT
.	TRBV15	TRBJ2-2	ATSRPGLGGELF
TRBD1	TRBV2	TRBJ2-5	ASSDWTGTSQETQY
.	TRBV5-1	TRBJ1-6	ASSLDPGDYSPLH
TRBD1	TRBV28	TRBJ1-2	ASTEPGQGGVYYGYT
TRBD1	TRBV10-1	TRBJ2-1	ASEQTGASPYNEQF
TRBD1	TRBV3-1/TRBV3-2	TRBJ1-2	ASNPTGGVNYGYT
.	TRBV19	TRBJ1-5	ASSGLKGPTNQPQH
.	TRBV6-5	TRBJ1-6	ASRAGYSPLH
TRBD1	TRBV15	TRBJ2-1	ATSWTGGWNEQF
.	TRBV5-1	TRBJ1-6	ASSLSRDGPNSPLH
.	TRBV6-5	TRBJ2-5	ASSYRGSGETQY
.	TRBV5-6	TRBJ2-3	ASSSPPAGGTDTQY
.	TRBV25-1	TRBJ1-2	ASSDVLNYGYT
.	TRBV6-5	TRBJ2-3	ASSPGIAAHTQY
TRBD1	TRBV6-6	TRBJ2-1	ASRSRGGQGSGEQF
.	TRBV12-3/TRBV12-4	TRBJ1-2	ASSLRGYGYT
.	TRBV9	TRBJ1-2	ASSVSASDYGYT
.	TRBV19	TRBJ2-3	ASSAVDTQY
.	TRBV28	TRBJ1-3	ASSQRTAAVGNTIY
.	TRBV28	TRBJ1-2	ASSLDRFGYT
.	TRBV7-6	TRBJ2-5	ASSLNRQLQETQY
.	TRBV7-6	TRBJ1-1	ASSPPTGNTEAF
.	TRBV3-1/TRBV3-2	TRBJ1-2	ASSQGVGVYGYT
.	TRBV4-1	TRBJ1-5	ASSQEEQALAPQH
.	TRBV27	TRBJ1-4	ASSLGAGIATNEKLF